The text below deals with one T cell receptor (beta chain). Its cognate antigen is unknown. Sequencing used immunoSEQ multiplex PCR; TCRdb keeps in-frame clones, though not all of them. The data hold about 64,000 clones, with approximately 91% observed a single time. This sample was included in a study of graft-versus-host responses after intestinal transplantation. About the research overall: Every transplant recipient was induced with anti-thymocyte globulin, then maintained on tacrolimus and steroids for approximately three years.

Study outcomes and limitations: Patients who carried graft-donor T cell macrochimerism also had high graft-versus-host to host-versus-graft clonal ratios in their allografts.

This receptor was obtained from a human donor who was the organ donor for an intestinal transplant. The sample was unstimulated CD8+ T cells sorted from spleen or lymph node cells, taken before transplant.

The DNA for the CDR3 is TGTGCCAGCAGTGAATTCCAGGGTGAAGGTTTAGCTTTCTTT. Translating gives CASSEFQGEGLAFF. The rearrangement links TRBV25-1 to TRBJ1-1; possible D gene TRBD1, 5 bases. V was cut by 1 base and J by 10 bases, with 16 bases left in between. The CDR3 is 14 residues long. Germline CDR1 is MGHDK and CDR2 is SYGVNS. The whole variable domain, remainder taken from reference TRBV25-1 and TRBJ1-1, is EADIYQTPRYLVIGTGKKITLECSQTMGHDKMYWYQQDPGMELHLIHYSYGVNSTEKGDLSSESTVSRIRTEHFPLTLESARPSHTSQYLCASSEFQGEGLAFFGQGTRLTVV.